Following are 4 T cell receptor beta chains from one sample sequenced in a study of early T cells in non-severe SARS-CoV-2 infection. TCRdb independently ran MiXCR on the 5' RACE reads; one entry per CDR3 protein. The sample gives tens of thousands of distinct CDR3 sequences, 9% to 15% of which show up once; 3.9% is in the top ten. The sequenced material came from whole blood. These receptors were obtained from an adult who was a healthcare worker with PCR-confirmed SARS-CoV-2 infection or an uninfected control (not recorded which).

This clonotype was picked up one time. A clone one base away is much larger, so this may be a read error. The chain couples TRBV9 to TRBJ2-7; D not certain. The CDR3 spans 14 residues. The germline V and J ends were trimmed by 6 bases and 3 bases, with 16 bases remaining between them. Germline assignment: CDR1 SGDLS and CDR2 YYNGEE. This CDR3 is CASNTQGSNYEQYF. The CDR3 nucleotides read TGTGCCAGCAACACGCAAGGGTCCAACTACGAGCAGTACTTC.

There are many counts of this clonotype. The gene calls are TRBV20-1 and TRBJ2-7; 10 nucleotides agree with TRBD1. V lost 6 bases, J lost 2 bases, and 7 bases stayed unmatched. The CDR3 covers 14 residues. Germline lookup yields CDR1 DFQATT and CDR2 SNEGSKA (reference sequence). Written as DNA, the CDR3 is TGCAGTGCCCTGACAGGGGGCCTAACCTACGAGCAGTACTTC. It translates to CSALTGGLTYEQYF.

By frequency in the sample, this clonotype is medium-sized. The V gene is TRBV18, the J gene TRBJ1-1; 7 nucleotides agree with TRBD1. Trimming cost V 3 bases and J 1 base; bases outside gene matches: 2. This CDR3 is 14 amino acids long. CDR1 is KGHSH, CDR2 LQKENI, per germline. The DNA for the CDR3 is TGTGCCAGCTCACCGGACAGGAAGAACACTGAAGCTTTCTTT. Protein: CASSPDRKNTEAFF.

This clonotype was counted ten times or more. The chain recombines TRBV6-6 with TRBJ2-7; D is possibly TRBD1 or TRBD2 (5 bases each). V dropped 6 bases and J dropped 0 bases, with 9 bases sitting between them. The CDR3 has 13 residues. CDR1 is MNHNY and CDR2 is SVGAGI in the germline V gene (reference sequence). This chain's CDR3 is CASRGRNSYEQYF. CDR3 nucleotide sequence: TGTGCCAGCAGGGGACGGAACTCCTACGAGCAGTACTTC.